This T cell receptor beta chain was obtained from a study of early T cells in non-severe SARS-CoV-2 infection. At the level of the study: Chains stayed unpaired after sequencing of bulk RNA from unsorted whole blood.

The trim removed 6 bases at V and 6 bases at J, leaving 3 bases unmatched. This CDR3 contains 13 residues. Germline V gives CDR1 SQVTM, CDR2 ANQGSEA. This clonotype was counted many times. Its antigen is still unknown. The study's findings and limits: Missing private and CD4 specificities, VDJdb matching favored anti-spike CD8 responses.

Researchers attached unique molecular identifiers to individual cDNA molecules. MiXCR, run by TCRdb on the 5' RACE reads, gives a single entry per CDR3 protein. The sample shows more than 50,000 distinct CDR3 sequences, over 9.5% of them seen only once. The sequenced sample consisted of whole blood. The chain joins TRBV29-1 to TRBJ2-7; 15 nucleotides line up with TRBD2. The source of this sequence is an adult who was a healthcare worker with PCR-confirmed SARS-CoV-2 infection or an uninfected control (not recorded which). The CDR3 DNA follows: TGCAGCGTGGGACTAGCGGGAGGAATCGAGCAGTACTTC. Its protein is CSVGLAGGIEQYF.